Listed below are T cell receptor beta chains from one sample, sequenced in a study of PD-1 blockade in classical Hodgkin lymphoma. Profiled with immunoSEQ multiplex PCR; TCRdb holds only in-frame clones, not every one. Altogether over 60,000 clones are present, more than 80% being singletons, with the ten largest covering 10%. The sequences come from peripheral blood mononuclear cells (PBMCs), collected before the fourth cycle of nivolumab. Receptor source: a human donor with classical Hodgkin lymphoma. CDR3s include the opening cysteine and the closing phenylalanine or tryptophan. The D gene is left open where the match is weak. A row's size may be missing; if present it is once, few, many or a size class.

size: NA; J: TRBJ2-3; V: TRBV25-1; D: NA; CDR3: CASSERGSSFGTQYF; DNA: TGTGCCAGCAGTGAAAGGGGATCGAGCTTTGGTACGCAGTATTTT
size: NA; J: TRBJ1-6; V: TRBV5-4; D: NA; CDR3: CASGSGGGPNSPLHF; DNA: TGTGCCAGCGGGAGTGGGGGGGGGCCAAATTCACCCCTCCACTTT
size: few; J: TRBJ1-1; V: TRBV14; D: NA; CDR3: CASSQVAGADTEAFF; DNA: TGTGCCAGCAGCCAAGTAGCGGGGGCGGACACTGAAGCTTTCTTT
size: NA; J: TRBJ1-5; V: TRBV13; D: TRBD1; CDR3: CASSSRGQGGQPQHF; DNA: TGTGCCAGCAGCTCCCGAGGACAGGGAGGTCAGCCCCAGCATTTT
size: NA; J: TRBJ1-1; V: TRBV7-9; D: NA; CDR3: CASKWAGSEAFF; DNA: TGTGCCAGCAAATGGGCAGGGAGTGAAGCTTTCTTT
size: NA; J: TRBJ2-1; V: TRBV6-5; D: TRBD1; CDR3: CASSFKDRALGNEQFF; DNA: TGTGCCAGCAGTTTCAAGGACAGGGCATTGGGCAATGAGCAGTTCTTC
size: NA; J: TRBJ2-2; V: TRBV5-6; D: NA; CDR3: CASSHRSWGTGELLF; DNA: TGTGCCAGCAGCCACAGATCTTGGGGGACCGGGGAGCTGCTTTTT
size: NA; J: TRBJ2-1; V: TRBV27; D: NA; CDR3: CASSFFGNEQFF; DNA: TGTGCCAGCAGTTTTTTTGGCAATGAGCAGTTCTTC
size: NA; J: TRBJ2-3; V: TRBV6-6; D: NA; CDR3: CASKRSDTQYF; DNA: TGTGCCAGCAAAAGGTCCGATACGCAGTATTTT
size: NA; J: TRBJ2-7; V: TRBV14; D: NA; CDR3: CASSQGQASSYEQYF; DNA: TGTGCCAGCAGCCAAGGACAGGCGAGCTCCTACGAGCAGTACTTC
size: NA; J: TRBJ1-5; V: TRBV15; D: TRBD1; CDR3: CATELDRQGVNQPQHF; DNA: TGTGCCACCGAGTTGGACAGGCAGGGGGTAAATCAGCCCCAGCATTTT
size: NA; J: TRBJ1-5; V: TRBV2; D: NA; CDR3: CASGPGGPANQPQHF; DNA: TGTGCCAGCGGGCCGGGGGGGCCAGCCAATCAGCCCCAGCATTTT
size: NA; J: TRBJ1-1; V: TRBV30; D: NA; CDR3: CAWSRNTEAFF; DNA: TGTGCCTGGAGCCGAAACACTGAAGCTTTCTTT
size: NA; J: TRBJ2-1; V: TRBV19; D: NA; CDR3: CASSIASGVNEQFF; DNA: TGTGCCAGTAGTATTGCCTCAGGGGTAAATGAGCAGTTCTTC
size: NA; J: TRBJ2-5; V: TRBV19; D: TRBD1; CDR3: CASSSLRGETQYF; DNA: TGTGCCAGTAGTAGCCTCAGGGGGGAGACCCAGTACTTC
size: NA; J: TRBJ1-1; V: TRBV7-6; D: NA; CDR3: CASSLAGGPLPTEAFF; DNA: TGTGCCAGCAGCTTAGCGGGGGGGCCCCTCCCCACTGAAGCTTTCTTT
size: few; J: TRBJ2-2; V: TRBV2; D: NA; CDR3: CASSEWAGSNTGELFF; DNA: TGTGCCAGCAGTGAATGGGCAGGGTCTAACACCGGGGAGCTGTTTTTT
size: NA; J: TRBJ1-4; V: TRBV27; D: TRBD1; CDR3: CASSLTQQGPNEKLFF; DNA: TGTGCCAGCAGTTTGACCCAACAGGGGCCTAATGAAAAACTGTTTTTT
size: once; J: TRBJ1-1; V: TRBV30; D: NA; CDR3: CAWTKGAANTEAFF; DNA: TGTGCCTGGACCAAAGGGGCAGCAAACACTGAAGCTTTCTTT
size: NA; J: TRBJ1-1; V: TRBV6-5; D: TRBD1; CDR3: CASSARGRRTEAFF; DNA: TGTGCCAGCAGTGCCAGGGGGCGGAGGACTGAAGCTTTCTTT
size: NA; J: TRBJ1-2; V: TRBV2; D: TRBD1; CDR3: CASIRGNGYTF; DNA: TGTGCCAGCATCAGGGGGAATGGCTACACCTTC
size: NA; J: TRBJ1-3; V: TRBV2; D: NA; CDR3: CASREGHDTLGRNTIYF; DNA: TGTGCCAGCAGAGAGGGGCATGACACCCTGGGGCGAAACACCATATATTTT
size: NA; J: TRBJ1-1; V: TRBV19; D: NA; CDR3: CASSPQEGTEAFF; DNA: TGTGCCAGTAGTCCTCAGGAGGGCACTGAAGCTTTCTTT
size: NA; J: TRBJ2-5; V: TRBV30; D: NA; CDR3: CAWSVRSETQYF; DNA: TGTGCCTGGAGTGTAAGATCGGAGACCCAGTACTTC
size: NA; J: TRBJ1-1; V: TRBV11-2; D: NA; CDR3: CASSFSQNTEAFF; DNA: TGTGCCAGCAGCTTTAGCCAGAACACTGAAGCTTTCTTT
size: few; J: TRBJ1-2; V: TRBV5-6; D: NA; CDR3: CASSLGGGDYYGYTF; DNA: TGTGCCAGCAGCTTGGGCGGGGGGGACTACTATGGCTACACCTTC
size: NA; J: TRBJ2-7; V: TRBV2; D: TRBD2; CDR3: CASSGPSGHEQYF; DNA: TGTGCCAGCAGTGGGCCTAGCGGACACGAGCAGTACTTC
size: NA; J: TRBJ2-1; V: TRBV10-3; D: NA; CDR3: CAISDRTMYNEQFF; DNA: TGTGCCATCAGTGACAGGACTATGTACAATGAGCAGTTCTTC
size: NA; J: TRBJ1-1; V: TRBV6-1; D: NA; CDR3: CASSDAWQGNTEAFF; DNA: TGTGCCAGCAGTGATGCGTGGCAGGGGAACACTGAAGCTTTCTTT
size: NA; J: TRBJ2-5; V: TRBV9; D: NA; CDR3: CASSTGTSRRETQYF; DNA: TGTGCCAGCAGCACGGGGACATCAAGGCGAGAGACCCAGTACTTC
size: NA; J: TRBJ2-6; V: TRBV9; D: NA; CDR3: CASSLRDGPIVGANVLTF; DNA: TGTGCCAGCAGCCTGCGGGACGGGCCTATAGTTGGGGCCAACGTCCTGACTTTC
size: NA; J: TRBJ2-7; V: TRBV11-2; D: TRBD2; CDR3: CASSAAGGSQYF; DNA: TGTGCCAGCAGCGCGGCGGGGGGGTCGCAGTACTTC
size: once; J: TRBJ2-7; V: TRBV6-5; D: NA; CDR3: CASSLLIGEQYF; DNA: TGTGCCAGCAGCCTACTAATAGGCGAGCAGTACTTC
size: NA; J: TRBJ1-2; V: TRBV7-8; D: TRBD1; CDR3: CASSEGQLYGYTF; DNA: TGTGCCAGCAGCGAGGGACAGCTCTATGGCTACACCTTC
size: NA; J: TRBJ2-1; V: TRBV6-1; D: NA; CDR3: CASGEYNEQFF; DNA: TGTGCCAGCGGGGAGTACAATGAGCAGTTCTTC
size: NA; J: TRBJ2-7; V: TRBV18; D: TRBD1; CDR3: CASSPRTGAYEQYF; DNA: TGTGCCAGCTCACCAAGAACAGGGGCCTACGAGCAGTACTTC
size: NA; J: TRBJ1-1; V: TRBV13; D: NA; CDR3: CASSPQGREEAFF; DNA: TGTGCCAGCAGCCCGCAGGGAAGAGAAGAAGCTTTCTTT
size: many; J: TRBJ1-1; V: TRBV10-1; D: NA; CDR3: CASMRESEAFF; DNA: TGCGCCAGCATGCGAGAGTCTGAAGCTTTCTTT
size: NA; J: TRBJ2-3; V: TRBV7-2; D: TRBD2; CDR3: CASLAGPTDTQYF; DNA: TGTGCCAGTCTAGCGGGGCCCACAGATACGCAGTATTTT
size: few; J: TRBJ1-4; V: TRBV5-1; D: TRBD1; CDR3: CASSSWDRADAEKLFF; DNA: TGCGCCAGCAGCTCCTGGGACAGGGCGGATGCTGAAAAACTGTTTTTT
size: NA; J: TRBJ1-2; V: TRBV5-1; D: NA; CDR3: CASSLSGDGYTF; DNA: TGCGCCAGCAGCTTGTCGGGGGATGGCTACACCTTC
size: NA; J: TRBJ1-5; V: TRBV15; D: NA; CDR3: CATSRGSNQPQHF; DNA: TGTGCCACCAGCAGGGGTAGCAATCAGCCCCAGCATTTT
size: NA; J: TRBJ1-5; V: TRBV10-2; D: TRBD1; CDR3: CASGGQFNQPQHF; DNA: TGCGCCAGTGGGGGACAGTTCAATCAGCCCCAGCATTTT
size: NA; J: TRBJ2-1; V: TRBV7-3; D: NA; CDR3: CASSLLGGPYNEQFF; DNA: TGTGCCAGCAGCCTACTCGGGGGCCCTTACAATGAGCAGTTCTTC
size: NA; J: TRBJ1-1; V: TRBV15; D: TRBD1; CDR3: CATSPGQGNTEAFF; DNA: TGTGCCACCAGCCCTGGACAGGGGAACACTGAAGCTTTCTTT
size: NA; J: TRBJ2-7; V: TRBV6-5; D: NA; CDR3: CASSYSGSYEQYF; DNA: TGTGCCAGCAGTTACAGCGGGTCCTACGAGCAGTACTTC
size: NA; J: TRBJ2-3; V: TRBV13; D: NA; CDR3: CASSLRRRTDTQYF; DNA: TGTGCCAGCAGCCTCAGACGGCGCACAGATACGCAGTATTTT
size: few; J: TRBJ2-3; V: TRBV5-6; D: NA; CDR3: CASSTQGATDTQYF; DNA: TGTGCCAGCAGCACACAGGGTGCCACAGATACGCAGTATTTT
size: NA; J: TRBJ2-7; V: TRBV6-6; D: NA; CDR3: CATQTHMAGDYEQYF; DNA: TGTGCCACCCAAACGCACATGGCTGGAGACTACGAGCAGTACTTC
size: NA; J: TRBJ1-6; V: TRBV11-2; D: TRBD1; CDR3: CASSLDGTGFSPLHF; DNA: TGTGCCAGCAGCTTAGATGGGACAGGGTTTTCACCCCTCCACTTT
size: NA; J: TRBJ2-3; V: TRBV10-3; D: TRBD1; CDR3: CAISSGQGLRVDTQYF; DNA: TGTGCCATCAGTAGTGGACAGGGTCTTCGCGTAGATACGCAGTATTTT
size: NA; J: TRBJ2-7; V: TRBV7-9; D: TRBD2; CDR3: CASSLEGRGAYEQYF; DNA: TGTGCCAGCAGCTTAGAGGGGCGGGGGGCCTACGAGCAGTACTTC
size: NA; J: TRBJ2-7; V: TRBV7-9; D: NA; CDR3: CASSYQGNEQYF; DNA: TGTGCCAGCAGCTACCAGGGGAACGAGCAGTACTTC
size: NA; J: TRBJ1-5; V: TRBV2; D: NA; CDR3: CASTLDGNQPQHF; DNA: TGTGCCAGCACCTTGGACGGGAATCAGCCCCAGCATTTT